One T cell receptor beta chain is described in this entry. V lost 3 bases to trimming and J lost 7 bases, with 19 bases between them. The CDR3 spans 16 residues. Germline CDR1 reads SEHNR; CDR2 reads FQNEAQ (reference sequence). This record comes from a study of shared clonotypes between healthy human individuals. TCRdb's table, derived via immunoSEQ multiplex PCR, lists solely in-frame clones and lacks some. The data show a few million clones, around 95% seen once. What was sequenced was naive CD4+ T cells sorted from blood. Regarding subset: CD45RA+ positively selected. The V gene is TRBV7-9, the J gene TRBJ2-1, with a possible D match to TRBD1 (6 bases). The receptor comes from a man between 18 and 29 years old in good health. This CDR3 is CASSFKGGPILNEQFF. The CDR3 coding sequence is TGTGCCAGCAGCTTTAAAGGGGGTCCGATCTTGAATGAGCAGTTCTTC.